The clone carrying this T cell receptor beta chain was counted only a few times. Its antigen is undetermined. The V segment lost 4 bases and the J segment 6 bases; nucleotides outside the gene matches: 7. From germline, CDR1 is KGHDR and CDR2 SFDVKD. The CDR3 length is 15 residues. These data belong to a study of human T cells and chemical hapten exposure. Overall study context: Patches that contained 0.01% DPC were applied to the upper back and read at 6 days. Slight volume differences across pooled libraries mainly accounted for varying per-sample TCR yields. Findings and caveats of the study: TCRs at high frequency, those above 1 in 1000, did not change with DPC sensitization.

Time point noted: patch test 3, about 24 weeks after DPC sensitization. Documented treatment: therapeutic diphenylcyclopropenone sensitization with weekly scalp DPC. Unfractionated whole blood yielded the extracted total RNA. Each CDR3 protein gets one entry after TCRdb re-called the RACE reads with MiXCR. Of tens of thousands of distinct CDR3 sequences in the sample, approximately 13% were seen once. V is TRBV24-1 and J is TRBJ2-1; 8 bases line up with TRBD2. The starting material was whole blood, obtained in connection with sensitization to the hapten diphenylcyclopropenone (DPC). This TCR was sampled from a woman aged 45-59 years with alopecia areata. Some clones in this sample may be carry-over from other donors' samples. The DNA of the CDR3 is TGTGCCACCAGTGACCCCGGGAGGGCCCGCAATGAGCAGTTCTTC. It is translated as CATSDPGRARNEQFF.